Presented here are 30 T cell receptor beta chains from one specimen sequenced in a study of post-analysis software for immune sequencing data. Unique molecular identifiers tagged the TCR beta cDNA libraries. Each CDR3 protein is one row after TCRdb ran MiXCR on the PCR reads. Among approximately 400,000 distinct CDR3 sequences, less than 40% were seen once, and the ten largest hold 10% to 15%. Study-level points and caveats: There were about five TRBV segments more frequent in patients than controls, and TRBV5-6, TRBV5-1 and TRBV20-1 were among them.

The antigens of these receptors remain unknown. Input material: blood. Receptor source: a girl aged 5-17 years with multiple sclerosis.

The rearrangement uses TRBV12-5 and TRBJ2-3; 7 bases align to TRBD2. V dropped 2 bases and J dropped 3; count of bases not matched to a gene: 8. The CDR3 is 16 amino acids. Germline CDR1 LGHNT, CDR2 FRNRAP. The CDR3 nucleotides read TGTGCTAGTGGTTTGTTCTTGAGCGGGGAAACAGATACGCAGTATTTT. Translated: CASGLFLSGETDTQYF.

The chain recombines TRBV7-9 with TRBJ2-7; D could derive from TRBD1 or TRBD2 (6 bases each). V was cut by 5 bases and J by 3 bases, with 11 bases left in between. From germline, CDR1 is SEHNR and CDR2 FQNEAQ (reference sequence). The CDR3 consists of 13 residues. CDR3 in DNA: TGTGCCAGCAGCCCTAAGGGGGGCTACGAGCAGTACTTC. Translating it yields CASSPKGGYEQYF.

This clonotype was counted a few times. The chain links TRBV5-6 to TRBJ2-7; the D gene could be TRBD1 or TRBD2 (6 bases each). The germline V gene encodes CDR1 SGHDT and CDR2 YYEEEE. This CDR3 has 16 amino acids. V was pared by 0 bases and J by 2 bases, with 15 bases between. In nucleotides, the CDR3 is TGTGCCAGCAGCTTGGCCGGGACGGGGGCCACCTACGAGCAGTACTTC. Its translation: CASSLAGTGATYEQYF.

This clonotype was detected a few times. This sequence joins TRBV12-3 or TRBV12-4 and TRBJ1-2; D is ambiguous. The CDR3 sequence is 14 residues long. The V and J ends lost 2 bases and 4 bases respectively, with 11 bases between them. The CDR3 DNA reads as TGTGCCAGCAGTTTAAGCCCATCCTTCTATGGCTACACCTTC. Its translation is CASSLSPSFYGYTF.

The chain joins TRBV6-2 or TRBV6-3 to TRBJ1-2; D is possibly TRBD1 (5 bases). The CDR3 is made up of 15 amino acids. The germline V gene has CDR1 MNHEY and CDR2 SVGEGT. Trimming took off 2 bases at V and 10 bases at J, with 20 bases between the two ends. The CDR3 loop reads CASSYGGVVVYDYTF. The CDR3 DNA follows: TGTGCCAGCAGTTACGGAGGGGTGGTCGTTTACGACTACACCTTC.

The table lists this clonotype with a few counts. The chain combines TRBV29-1 with TRBJ2-7; D is undetermined. The CDR3 sequence is 15 residues long. Per germline, CDR1 SQVTM and CDR2 ANQGSEA. The V end was cut by 0 bases, the J end by 0 bases, with 12 bases between. CDR3 DNA sequence: TGCAGCGTTGAAGATACGGGTAGTAGCTCCTACGAGCAGTACTTC. This translates into CSVEDTGSSSYEQYF.

The genes are TRBV20-1 and TRBJ2-7; TRBD1 matches 7 bases. The germline V gene encodes CDR1 DFQATT and CDR2 SNEGSKA (reference sequence). CDR3 length equals 12 residues. The V segment lost 5 bases and the J segment 2 bases; nucleotides outside the gene matches: 3. This CDR3 is CSAGQATYEQYF. The CDR3, as DNA: TGCAGTGCTGGACAGGCGACCTACGAGCAGTACTTC.

The V gene is TRBV14, the J gene TRBJ2-5; possible D gene TRBD1, 6 bases. The germline gives CDR1 SGHDN, CDR2 FVKESK. Trimming removed 4 bases from V and 1 base from J, with 10 bases in between. This CDR3 contains 14 residues. The CDR3 spells CASSRGQPQETQYF. CDR3 bases: TGTGCCAGCAGCCGAGGACAGCCCCAAGAGACCCAGTACTTC. The full variable domain, rest sourced from reference TRBV14 and TRBJ2-5, is EAGVTQFPSHSVIEKGQTVTLRCDPISGHDNLYWYRRVMGKEIKFLLHFVKESKQDESGMPNNRFLAERTGGTYSTLKVQPAELEDSGVYFCASSRGQPQETQYFGPGTRLLVL.

The chain joins TRBV27 to TRBJ1-5; D is unresolved. CDR3 length: 13 amino acids. V lost 5 bases, J lost 7 bases, and 12 bases lay in between. Per germline, CDR1 MNHEY and CDR2 SMNVEV (reference sequence). The CDR3 bases are TGTGCCAGCAGTCAAAAAAGAGGGCAGCCCCAGCATTTT. Translated, it gives CASSQKRGQPQHF.

CDR3 bases: TGTGCCACCAGCGGGTCAGGGGTCGATGAGCAGTTCTTC. This translates into CATSGSGVDEQFF. This chain uses TRBV24-1 with TRBJ2-1; a possible D gene is TRBD1 (6 bases). The CDR3 contains 13 residues. Germline assignment: CDR1 KGHDR and CDR2 SFDVKD. Trimming took 7 bases from V and 8 from J, leaving 14 bases between them.

CDR3 bases: TGCAGCGGGAGGGGGGGCGGAGGGAACACTGAAGCTTTCTTT. Its translation is CSGRGGGGNTEAFF. The J gene is TRBJ1-1, the V gene TRBV29-1; TRBD1 might be the D (6 bases). The CDR3 runs 14 residues. Trimming took 7 bases from V and 1 from J, leaving 16 bases between them. Germline V gene sequence: CDR1 SQVTM, CDR2 ANQGSEA.

There are a few counts of this clonotype. This chain links TRBV24-1 with TRBJ2-3; 8 bases match TRBD1. CDR3 length: 15 amino acids. V was clipped by 4 bases and J by 4 bases; unmatched bases: 6. In germline, CDR1 is KGHDR, CDR2 SFDVKD. CDR3 nucleotides: TGTGCCACCAGTGACCAGGACAGGGACGCAGATACGCAGTATTTT. It codes for CATSDQDRDADTQYF.

The chain is built from TRBV11-1 and TRBJ2-3; no definite D call. The CDR3 runs 11 residues. Germline V gives CDR1 SGHAT, CDR2 FQDESV (reference sequence). V shed 5 bases and J shed 6 bases, with 6 bases lying between them. The DNA of the CDR3 is TGTGCCAGCAGCACCCACGATACGCAGTATTTT. This sequence encodes CASSTHDTQYF.

The rearrangement uses TRBV5-1 and TRBJ1-1, with D hard to call. Trimming left V 4 bases short and J 4 bases short, with 11 bases between. Germline CDR1 is SGHRS and CDR2 is YFSETQ. The CDR3 has 13 amino acids. As DNA, the CDR3 is TGCGCCAGCAGCCCGGTCCGGAGCACTGAAGCTTTCTTT. Translation: CASSPVRSTEAFF.

A few counts support this clonotype. The chain uses TRBV12-3 or TRBV12-4 and TRBJ2-5; 7 nucleotides line up with TRBD1. V trimming: 5 bases; J trimming: 2 bases; junction bases outside the gene matches: 8. The CDR3 covers 15 residues. This chain's CDR3 is CASSPGTVEQETQYF. As DNA, the CDR3 is TGTGCCAGCAGTCCCGGGACAGTAGAACAAGAGACCCAGTACTTC.

This sequence joins TRBV28 and TRBJ2-1; no clear D. The germline gives CDR1 MDHEN, CDR2 SYDVKM. The CDR3 has 14 amino acids. V shed 6 bases and J shed 10 bases, with 19 bases lying between them. The CDR3 here is CASSDLAYENEQFF. As DNA, the CDR3 is TGTGCCAGCAGCGACTTGGCGTATGAGAACGAGCAGTTCTTC.

DNA of the CDR3: TGTGCCAGCAGCTTAGTACGGGGGCTAAACACTGAAGCTTTCTTT. Its translation: CASSLVRGLNTEAFF. V gene TRBV7-9 combines with J gene TRBJ1-1; TRBD1 might be the D (6 bases). V was clipped by 1 base and J by 2 bases, with 11 bases between them. CDR1 is SEHNR, CDR2 FQNEAQ, per germline (reference sequence). The CDR3 covers 15 residues.

This clonotype was observed at least ten times. The chain uses TRBV20-1 and TRBJ2-1, with TRBD2 matching 7 bases. The CDR3 length is 15 residues. Germline CDR1 DFQATT, CDR2 SNEGSKA (reference sequence). V was pared by 2 bases and J by 5 bases, with 9 bases of the junction left unmatched. As DNA, the CDR3 is TGCAGTGCTAGAAAGCCGGGACTACTAAACAATGAGCAGTTCTTC. This codes for CSARKPGLLNNEQFF.

V is TRBV12-3 or TRBV12-4 and J is TRBJ2-7, with D perhaps TRBD2 (5 bases). The CDR3 is made up of 13 amino acids. V was pared by 6 bases and J by 7 bases, with 16 bases between. For the CDR3, the DNA is TGTGCCAGCAGATCCGATGGTCCGGGGGAGCAGTACTTC. Protein product: CASRSDGPGEQYF.

This chain joins TRBV12-3 or TRBV12-4 and TRBJ2-4; tentative D call: TRBD1 (6 bases). This CDR3 comprises 15 residues. The V and J ends lost 5 bases and 13 bases respectively, with 24 bases between them. The CDR3 bases are TGTGCCAGCAGTCCCTCCGGACAGCTATTAAGAGGGCAGTACTTC. This translates into CASSPSGQLLRGQYF.

This clonotype turned up a few times. The chain combines TRBV20-1 with TRBJ2-7; TRBD1 aligns across 7 bases. J gave up 0 bases and V 6 bases, and 5 bases lay outside the gene matches. CDR3 length: 13 amino acids. Germline assignment: CDR1 DFQATT and CDR2 SNEGSKA (reference sequence). CDR3 nucleotide sequence: TGCAGTGCCCCCGGACAGGTCTCCTACGAGCAGTACTTC. Protein: CSAPGQVSYEQYF.

This clonotype was seen only a few times. Germline is not matched at one junction end, which may reflect a read error. The gene calls are TRBV7-3 and TRBJ2-3; 7 bases map to TRBD1. The length of the CDR3 is 16 residues. Germline values: CDR1 SGHTA, CDR2 FQGTGA. The CDR3 sequence: CASSLNPGQSTDTQYF. DNA for the CDR3: TGTGCCAGCAGTTTAAATCCGGGACAGTCAACAGATACGCAGTATTTT.

This clonotype was counted only a few times. The chain has TRBV3-1 and TRBJ2-1; D unresolved. The CDR3 sequence is 14 residues long. Trimming removed 1 base at V and 5 bases at J, with 9 bases between. Germline CDR1 and CDR2: LGHDT and YNNKEL (reference sequence). The CDR3 coding sequence is TGTGCCAGCAGCCAAGTCACGATTCACAATGAGCAGTTCTTC. Translated, it gives CASSQVTIHNEQFF.

In regard to this clonotype: The conserved phenylalanine or tryptophan normally closing the CDR3 is absent here, so this likely arose from a read error. This sequence joins TRBV12-3 or TRBV12-4 and TRBJ2-1, with TRBD1 matching over 7 bases. V lost 5 bases, J lost 4 bases, and 11 bases stayed unmatched. The CDR3 sequence is 16 residues long. CDR3 nucleotide sequence: TGTGCCAGCAGTCCCGGGGACAGCTCTATGTACAATGAGCAGTTCGTC. It translates to CASSPGDSSMYNEQFV.

This clonotype was counted once. V is TRBV13 and J is TRBJ1-1; no clear D. This CDR3 comprises 14 residues. Trimming removed 5 bases from V and 1 base from J, with 11 bases in between. Germline lookup yields CDR1 PRHDT and CDR2 FYEKMQ (reference sequence). CDR3 residues: CASSAIPGNTEAFF. The DNA for the CDR3 is TGTGCCAGCAGCGCGATTCCAGGGAACACTGAAGCTTTCTTT.

This clonotype was recorded a few times. The V and J genes are TRBV14 and TRBJ1-2, with D uncertain. The CDR3 contains 14 residues. Trimming pared 2 bases from V and 0 bases from J, leaving 7 bases between. From germline, CDR1 is SGHDN and CDR2 FVKESK. CDR3 sequence (DNA): TGTGCCAGCAGCCAACACAGAACTAACTATGGCTACACCTTC. Protein: CASSQHRTNYGYTF.

V and J are TRBV6-5 and TRBJ1-1, with D unclear. V was pared by 0 bases and J by 6 bases, with 11 bases between. There are 14 residues in the CDR3. Germline V gives CDR1 MNHEY, CDR2 SVGAGI. The chain's CDR3 is CASSYSGSRAEAFF. The CDR3 DNA reads TGTGCCAGCAGTTACTCGGGGAGTCGGGCTGAAGCTTTCTTT.

The rearrangement links TRBV12-3 or TRBV12-4 to TRBJ1-1; D ambiguous. This CDR3 contains 16 residues. The V end lost 2 bases, the J end lost 5 bases, and 18 bases lay between the germline ends. CDR3 DNA: TGTGCCAGCAGTTTAATCGGGAGCTCCCCGGGAACTGAAGCTTTCTTT. Its protein is CASSLIGSSPGTEAFF.

This clonotype was counted between two and nine times. This chain joins TRBV28 and TRBJ1-2; D possibly corresponds to TRBD1 (5 bases). Germline CDR1 reads MDHEN; CDR2 reads SYDVKM. The germline V and J ends were trimmed by 10 bases and 5 bases, with 20 bases remaining between them. The CDR3 consists of 14 residues. The DNA for the CDR3 is TGTGCCATCCCTAGACGGGGGGAAGGGTATGGCTACACCTTC. Translating it yields CAIPRRGEGYGYTF.

This clonotype was found many times. This rearrangement joins TRBV29-1 to TRBJ2-7; tentative D call: TRBD2 (6 bases). Trimming removed 4 bases from V and 3 bases from J, with 16 bases in between. This CDR3 spans 14 amino acids. Per germline, CDR1 SQVTM and CDR2 ANQGSEA. DNA of the CDR3: TGCAGCGTTGGTCGGGGAGGCCTTAACTACGAGCAGTACTTC. Translated: CSVGRGGLNYEQYF.